The clone carrying this T cell receptor (beta chain) was counted between two and nine times. The protocol was immunoSEQ multiplex PCR, while the TCRdb copy is restricted to in-frame clones and leaves out a portion. The sample contains approximately 1,000,000 clones, around 78% of which appear only once. This sample is drawn from a study of shared clonotypes between healthy human individuals. About the research overall: A couple of women and three men aged 18 to 49 made up the donors. CD8 memory received one plate per donor, CD8 naive two, CD4 memory three and CD4 naive three.

The CDR3 extends over 16 amino acids. V lost 4 bases, J lost 10 bases, and 8 bases stayed unmatched. In germline, CDR1 is MNHEY, CDR2 SMNVEV (reference sequence). The clonotype comes from a man aged 18 to 35 in good health. Some clones in this sample may be carry-over from other donors' samples. Specimen: memory CD4+ T cells from PBMCs. As to subset: CD45RA-negative fraction. The chain has TRBV27 and TRBJ2-1, with 15 bases identical to TRBD2. The CDR3 sequence is CASSSRTSGRGWEQFF. DNA for the CDR3: TGTGCCAGCAGTTCCCGGACTAGCGGGAGGGGGTGGGAGCAGTTCTTC.